This entry lists 8 T cell receptor beta chains sequenced from one sample in a study of cytomegalovirus exposure and HLA in healthy donors. The primer mix had 60 Vbeta and 13 Jbeta primers. Using immunoSEQ multiplex PCR, the repertoire was profiled, and TCRdb retains in-frame clones only, with some absent. This table holds 150,000 to 200,000 clones, around 82% found once. The sequencing sample was made of PBMCs. The origin of the receptors is a boy aged 5-17 years in good health and CMV-seronegative.

The chain uses TRBV11-1 and TRBJ2-2; D perhaps matches TRBD1 (6 bases). CDR1 and CDR2 from the germline V gene are SGHAT and FQDESV (reference sequence). Trimming shortened V by 4 bases and J by 1 base, and 10 bases separated the two germline ends. The CDR3 runs 15 residues. The CDR3 loop is CASSWGTKNTGELFF. DNA for the CDR3: TGTGCCAGCAGCTGGGGGACAAAGAACACCGGGGAGCTGTTTTTT.

The rearrangement uses TRBV4-3 and TRBJ1-3; possible D gene TRBD1, 5 bases. The CDR3 sequence is 17 residues long. From germline, CDR1 is LGHNA and CDR2 YSLEER. Trimming took 0 bases from V and 0 from J, leaving 12 bases between them. For the CDR3, the DNA is TGCGCCAGCAGCCAAGAATCCGCCGGGGGCTCTGGAAACACCATATATTTT. Its translation is CASSQESAGGSGNTIYF.

The J gene is TRBJ2-1, the V gene TRBV5-1, with TRBD2 identical over 7 bases. Unmatched junction bases numbered 8, after V lost 5 bases and J lost 6 bases. CDR1 and CDR2 from the germline V gene are SGHRS and YFSETQ. The length of the CDR3 is 14 residues. The CDR3 region is CASSPLWGGNEQFF. As DNA, the CDR3 is TGCGCCAGCAGTCCCTTGTGGGGGGGCAATGAGCAGTTCTTC.

V gene TRBV10-3 combines with J gene TRBJ1-6; D unresolved. V lost 4 bases and J 8 bases, leaving 6 bases between the germline ends. The length of the CDR3 is 12 residues. CDR1 and CDR2 from the germline V gene are ENHRY and SYGVKD. CDR3 sequence (DNA): TGTGCCATCAGTGTCGGGGATTCACCCCTCCACTTT. Translation gives CAISVGDSPLHF.

This clone appeared a few times. The chain employs TRBV10-3 and TRBJ1-6; 7 bases are a match to TRBD1. The CDR3 covers 13 residues. Germline V gene data show CDR1 as ENHRY and CDR2 as SYGVKD. With 7 bases clipped from V and 6 bases from J, the junction kept 3 bases outside the gene matches. The CDR3 DNA sequence: TGTGCCATCACCGACAGGGTTAATTCACCCCTCCACTTT. It codes for CAITDRVNSPLHF.

V usage is TRBV5-5 and J usage is TRBJ1-2; tentative D call: TRBD1 (5 bases). The CDR3 length is 15 residues. The V end was cut by 4 bases, the J end by 0 bases, with 13 bases between. CDR1 and CDR2 from the germline V gene are SGHKS and YYEKEE (reference sequence). CDR3 sequence (DNA): TGTGCCAGCAGCCCTTTCGACAGAGCTAACTATGGCTACACCTTC. This encodes CASSPFDRANYGYTF.

This chain uses TRBV29-1 with TRBJ1-3, with 10 bases aligning to TRBD1. With V trimmed by 4 bases and J by 4 bases, 1 base remained unmatched. There are 13 residues in the CDR3. CDR1 and CDR2 (germline): SQVTM, ANQGSEA. The CDR3 bases are TGCAGCGTTGGACAGGGGGCCGGAAACACCATATATTTT. This gives the protein CSVGQGAGNTIYF.

The V call is TRBV4-1, the J call TRBJ2-1; a possible D gene is TRBD2 (6 bases). Germline lookup yields CDR1 MGHRA and CDR2 YSYEKL. CDR3 size: 16 residues. With 0 bases removed from V and 7 bases from J, the gap between germline ends came to 16 bases. CDR3 amino acids: CASSQDLVGGWNEQFF. CDR3 nucleotide sequence: TGCGCCAGCAGCCAAGATCTCGTCGGGGGATGGAATGAGCAGTTCTTC.